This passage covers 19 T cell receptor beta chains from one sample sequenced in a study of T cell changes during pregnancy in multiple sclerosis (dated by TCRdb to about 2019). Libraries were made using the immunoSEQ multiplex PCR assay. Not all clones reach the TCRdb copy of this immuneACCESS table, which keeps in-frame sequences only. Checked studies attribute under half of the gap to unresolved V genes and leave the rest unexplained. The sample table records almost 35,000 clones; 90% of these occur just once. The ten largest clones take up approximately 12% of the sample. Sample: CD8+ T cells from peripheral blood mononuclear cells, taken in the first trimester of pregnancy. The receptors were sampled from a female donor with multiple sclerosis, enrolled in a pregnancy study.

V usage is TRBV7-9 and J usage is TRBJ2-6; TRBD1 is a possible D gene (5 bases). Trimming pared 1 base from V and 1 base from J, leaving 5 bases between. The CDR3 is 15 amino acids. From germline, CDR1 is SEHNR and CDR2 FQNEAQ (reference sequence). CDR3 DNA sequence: TGTGCCAGCAGCTTAGAGGGGTCTGGGGCCAACGTCCTGACTTTC. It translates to CASSLEGSGANVLTF.

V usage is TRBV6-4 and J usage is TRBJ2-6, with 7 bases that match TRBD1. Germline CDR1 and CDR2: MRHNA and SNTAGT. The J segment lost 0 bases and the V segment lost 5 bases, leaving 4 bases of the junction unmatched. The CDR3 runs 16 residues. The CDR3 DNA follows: TGTGCCAGCAGTAAGGGACAGAGCTCTGGGGCCAACGTCCTGACTTTC. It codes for CASSKGQSSGANVLTF.

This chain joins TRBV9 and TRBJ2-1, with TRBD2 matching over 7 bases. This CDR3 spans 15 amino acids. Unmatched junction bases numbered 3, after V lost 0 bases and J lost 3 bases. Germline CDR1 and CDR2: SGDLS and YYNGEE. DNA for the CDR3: TGTGCCAGCAGCGTAGCCGGACTAGGCTACAATGAGCAGTTCTTC. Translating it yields CASSVAGLGYNEQFF.

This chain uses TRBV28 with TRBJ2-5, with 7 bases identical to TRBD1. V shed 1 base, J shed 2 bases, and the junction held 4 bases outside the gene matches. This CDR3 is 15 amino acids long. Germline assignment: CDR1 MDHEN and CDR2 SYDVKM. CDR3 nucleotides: TGTGCCAGCAGTTTATCTGGACAGGCTCAAGAGACCCAGTACTTC. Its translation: CASSLSGQAQETQYF.

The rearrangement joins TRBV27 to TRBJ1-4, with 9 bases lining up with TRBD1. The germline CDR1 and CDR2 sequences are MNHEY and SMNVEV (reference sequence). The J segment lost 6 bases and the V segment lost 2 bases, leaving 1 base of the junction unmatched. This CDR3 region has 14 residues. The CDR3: CASSLDRGDEKLFF. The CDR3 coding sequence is TGTGCCAGCAGTTTAGACAGGGGGGATGAAAAACTGTTTTTT.

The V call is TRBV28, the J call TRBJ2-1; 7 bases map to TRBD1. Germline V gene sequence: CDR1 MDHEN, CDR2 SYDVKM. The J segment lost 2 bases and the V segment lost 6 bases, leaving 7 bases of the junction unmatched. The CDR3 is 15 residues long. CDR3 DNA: TGTGCCAGCAGCCATGACAGGGTCGCCTACAATGAGCAGTTCTTC. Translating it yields CASSHDRVAYNEQFF.

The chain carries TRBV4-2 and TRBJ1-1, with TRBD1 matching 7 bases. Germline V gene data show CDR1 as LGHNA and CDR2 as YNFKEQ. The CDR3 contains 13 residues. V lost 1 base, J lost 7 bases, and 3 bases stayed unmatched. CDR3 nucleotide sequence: TGTGCCAGCAGCCAAGGACAGGGTGATGAAGCTTTCTTT. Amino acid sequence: CASSQGQGDEAFF.

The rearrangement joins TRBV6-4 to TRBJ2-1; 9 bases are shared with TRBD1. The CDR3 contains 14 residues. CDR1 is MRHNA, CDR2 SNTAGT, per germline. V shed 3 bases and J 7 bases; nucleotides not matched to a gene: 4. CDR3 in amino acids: CASSEQGAPNEQFF. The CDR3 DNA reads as TGTGCCAGCAGTGAACAGGGGGCGCCGAATGAGCAGTTCTTC.

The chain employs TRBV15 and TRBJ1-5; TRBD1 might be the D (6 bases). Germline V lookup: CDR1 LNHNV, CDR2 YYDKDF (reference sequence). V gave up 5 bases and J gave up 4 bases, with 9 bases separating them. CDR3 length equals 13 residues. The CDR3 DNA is TGTGCCACCAGCCACGGGACAAATCAGCCCCAGCATTTT. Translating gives CATSHGTNQPQHF.

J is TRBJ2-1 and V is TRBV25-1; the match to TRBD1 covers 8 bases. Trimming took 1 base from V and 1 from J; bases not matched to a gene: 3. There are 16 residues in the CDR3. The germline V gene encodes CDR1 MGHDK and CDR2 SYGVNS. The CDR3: CASSESGDRSYNEQFF. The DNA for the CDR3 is TGTGCCAGCAGTGAATCCGGGGACAGGTCCTACAATGAGCAGTTCTTC.

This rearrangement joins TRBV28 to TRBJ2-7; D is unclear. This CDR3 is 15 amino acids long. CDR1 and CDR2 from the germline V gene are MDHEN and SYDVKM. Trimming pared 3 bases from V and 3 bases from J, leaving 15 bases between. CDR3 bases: TGTGCCAGCAGTTTGTGGTTGAGCTCAAACTACGAGCAGTACTTC. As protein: CASSLWLSSNYEQYF.

This CDR3 reads CASSQSEGLEQFF. CDR3 DNA sequence: TGCGCCAGCAGTCAATCGGAGGGACTTGAGCAGTTCTTC. This chain joins TRBV23-1 and TRBJ2-1; D is possibly TRBD2 (6 bases). TRBV23-1 is flagged as an ORF with uncertain function. Trimming pared 0 bases from V and 9 bases from J, leaving 9 bases between. The CDR3 consists of 13 residues.

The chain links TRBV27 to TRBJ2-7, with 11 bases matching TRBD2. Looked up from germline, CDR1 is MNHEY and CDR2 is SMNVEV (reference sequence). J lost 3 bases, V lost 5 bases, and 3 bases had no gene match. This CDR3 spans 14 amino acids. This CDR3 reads CASSPGLAGYEQYF. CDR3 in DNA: TGTGCCAGCAGTCCAGGACTAGCGGGCTACGAGCAGTACTTC.

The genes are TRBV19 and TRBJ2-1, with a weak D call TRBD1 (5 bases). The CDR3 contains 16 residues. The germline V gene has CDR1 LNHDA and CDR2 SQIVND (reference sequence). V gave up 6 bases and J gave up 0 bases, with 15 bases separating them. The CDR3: CASSASQGLSYNEQFF. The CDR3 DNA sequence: TGTGCCAGTAGCGCCTCCCAGGGCCTCTCCTACAATGAGCAGTTCTTC.

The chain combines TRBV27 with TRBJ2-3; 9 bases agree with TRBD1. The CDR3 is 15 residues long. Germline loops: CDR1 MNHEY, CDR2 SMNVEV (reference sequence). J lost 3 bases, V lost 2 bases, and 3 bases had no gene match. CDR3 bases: TGTGCCAGCAGTTTACAGGGGACAGGGACAGATACGCAGTATTTT. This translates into CASSLQGTGTDTQYF.

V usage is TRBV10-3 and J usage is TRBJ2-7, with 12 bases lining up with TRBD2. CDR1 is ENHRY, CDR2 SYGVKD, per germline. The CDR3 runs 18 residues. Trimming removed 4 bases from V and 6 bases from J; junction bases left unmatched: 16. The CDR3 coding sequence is TGTGCCATCAGTGCCCTCCGGACTAGCGGGACCCTAGCCCTCGAGCAGTACTTC. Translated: CAISALRTSGTLALEQYF.

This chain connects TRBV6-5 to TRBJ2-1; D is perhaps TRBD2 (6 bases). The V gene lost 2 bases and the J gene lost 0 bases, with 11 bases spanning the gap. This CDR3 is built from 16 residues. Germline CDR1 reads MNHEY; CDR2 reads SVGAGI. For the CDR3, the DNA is TGTGCCAGCAGTTACGTTGCGGGAAGCTCCTACAATGAGCAGTTCTTC. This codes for CASSYVAGSSYNEQFF.

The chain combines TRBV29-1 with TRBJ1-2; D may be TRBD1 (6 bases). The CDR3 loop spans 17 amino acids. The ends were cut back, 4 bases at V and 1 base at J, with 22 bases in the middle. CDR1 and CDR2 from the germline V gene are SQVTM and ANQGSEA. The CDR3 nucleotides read TGCAGCGTTGGAGTCGGACAGCTAAGCGGGGATAACTATGGCTACACCTTC. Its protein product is CSVGVGQLSGDNYGYTF.

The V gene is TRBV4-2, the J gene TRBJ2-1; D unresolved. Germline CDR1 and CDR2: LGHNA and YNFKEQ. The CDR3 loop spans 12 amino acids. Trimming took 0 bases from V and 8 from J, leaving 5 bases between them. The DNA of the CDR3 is TGTGCCAGCAGCCAAGATACTTATGAGCAGTTCTTC. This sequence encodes CASSQDTYEQFF.